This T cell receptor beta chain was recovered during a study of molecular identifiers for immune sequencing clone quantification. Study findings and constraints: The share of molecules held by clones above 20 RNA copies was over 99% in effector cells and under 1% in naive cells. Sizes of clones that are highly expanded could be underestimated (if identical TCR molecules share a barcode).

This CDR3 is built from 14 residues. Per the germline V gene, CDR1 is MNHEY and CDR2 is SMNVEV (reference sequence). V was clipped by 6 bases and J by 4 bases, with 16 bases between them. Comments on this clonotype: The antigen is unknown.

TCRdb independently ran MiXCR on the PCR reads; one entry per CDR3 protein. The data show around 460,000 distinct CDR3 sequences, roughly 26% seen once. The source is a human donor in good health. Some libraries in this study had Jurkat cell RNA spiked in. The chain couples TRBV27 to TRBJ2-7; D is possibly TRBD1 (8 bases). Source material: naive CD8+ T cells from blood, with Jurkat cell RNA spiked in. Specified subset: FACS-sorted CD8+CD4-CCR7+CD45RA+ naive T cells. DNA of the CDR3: TGTGCCAGCAGGGGGGGGACAGGAGATTACGAGCAGTACTTC. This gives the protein CASRGGTGDYEQYF.